This T cell receptor (beta chain) was captured in a study of OX40 agonist ivuxolimab in advanced cancers. The wider study: Enrolled patients in dose escalation had cancers that were hepatocellular carcinoma, melanoma, renal cell or head and neck cancer.

The CDR3 has 16 residues. Trimming stripped 0 bases from V and 4 bases from J, with 14 bases between. Germline CDR1 reads SGHAT; CDR2 reads FQNNGV. Autoimmune disease history or systemic immunosuppression was exclusionary. TCRdb's table, derived via immunoSEQ multiplex PCR, lists solely in-frame clones and lacks some. The sample holds 50,000 or so clones, about 88% seen once. The sequences come from CD4+ or CD8+ T cells sorted from blood, collected in a trial of the OX40 agonist ivuxolimab. The origin of this receptor is an adult with an advanced solid tumor such as melanoma, head and neck, liver or kidney cancer. The chain has TRBV11-2 and TRBJ2-3; D is uncertain. CDR3 bases: TGTGCCAGCAGCTTAGAGTGGGTCGCCGTCCCAGATACGCAGTATTTT. Amino acids: CASSLEWVAVPDTQYF.